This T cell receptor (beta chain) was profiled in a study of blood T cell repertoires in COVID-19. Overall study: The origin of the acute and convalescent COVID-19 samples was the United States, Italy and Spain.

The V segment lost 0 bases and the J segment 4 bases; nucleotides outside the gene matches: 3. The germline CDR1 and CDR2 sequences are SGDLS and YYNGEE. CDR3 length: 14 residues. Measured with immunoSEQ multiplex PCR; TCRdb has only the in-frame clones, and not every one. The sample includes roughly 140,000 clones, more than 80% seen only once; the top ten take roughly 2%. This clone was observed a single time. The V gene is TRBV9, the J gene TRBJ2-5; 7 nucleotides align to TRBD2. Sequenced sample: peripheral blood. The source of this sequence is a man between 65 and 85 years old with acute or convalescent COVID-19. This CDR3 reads CASSVAIAGETQYF. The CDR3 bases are TGTGCCAGCAGCGTAGCCATAGCGGGAGAGACCCAGTACTTC.